Following are 23 T cell receptor beta chains from one sample sequenced in a study of shared clonotypes between healthy human individuals. Some clones are missing from TCRdb's copy, which holds only in-frame ones; the method was immunoSEQ multiplex PCR. The data hold some 500,000 clones, with 70% to 80% observed a single time. Sequencing was carried out using PBMCs. Every receptor here comes from a woman aged 40 to 49 in good health. Some clones in this sample may be carry-over from other donors' samples.

CDR3 sequence: CASRSSGEQYF. CDR3 in DNA: TGTGCCAGCAGAAGTAGCGGCGAGCAGTACTTC. The V gene is TRBV6-5, the J gene TRBJ2-7; the D gene is possibly TRBD2 (6 bases). Germline CDR1 reads MNHEY; CDR2 reads SVGAGI. The CDR3 loop spans 11 amino acids. V was pared by 6 bases and J by 6 bases, with 9 bases between.

This sequence joins TRBV30 and TRBJ1-5; D not certain. The CDR3 spans 13 residues. The V gene's germline CDR1 is GTSNPN and CDR2 SVGIG (reference sequence). The V gene lost 5 bases and the J gene lost 7 bases, with 15 bases spanning the gap. CDR3 nucleotide sequence: TGTGCCTGGGAAGGCGGGCATGGGCAGCCCCAGCATTTT. Its translation: CAWEGGHGQPQHF.

This clone was seen more than once but under ten times. With a far larger clone one base away, a read error is the likely cause. The sample carries other DNA sequences with the same CDR3. The gene calls are TRBV30 and TRBJ2-2, with TRBD2 matching over 12 bases. The CDR3 has 15 residues. CDR1 is GTSNPN, CDR2 SVGIG, per germline (reference sequence). The CDR3 DNA is TGCGCCGGAGCTAGCGGGAGGGCCGGTATCGGGGAGCTGTTTTTT. Encoded protein: CAGASGRAGIGELFF.

The rearrangement joins TRBV15 to TRBJ2-7; D is perhaps TRBD1 or TRBD2 (9 bases each). V lost 6 bases and J lost 2, with 26 bases in between. Per the germline V gene, CDR1 is LNHNV and CDR2 is YYDKDF (reference sequence). The CDR3 is made up of 18 amino acids. The CDR3 nucleotides are TGTGCCACCAGGAGGACAGGGGTGTCTAGCGGGAAAACCTACGAGCAGTACTTC. This translates into CATRRTGVSSGKTYEQYF.

This clone has a single count. The chain combines TRBV15 with TRBJ2-7; no clear D. V gave up 0 bases and J gave up 0 bases, with 6 bases separating them. This CDR3 is 14 amino acids long. Germline CDR1 is LNHNV and CDR2 is YYDKDF (reference sequence). This chain's CDR3 is CATSRERASYEQYF. The CDR3 DNA is TGTGCCACCAGCAGAGAAAGGGCCTCCTACGAGCAGTACTTC.

For this clone: A far larger clone is just one base off, so this is likely a read error. This specimen includes other DNA sequences encoding the same CDR3. The chain recombines TRBV11-1 with TRBJ2-5; D may correspond to TRBD1 or TRBD2 (6 bases each). Per the germline V gene, CDR1 is SGHAT and CDR2 is FQDESV (reference sequence). The CDR3 is made up of 14 amino acids. The V end was cut by 4 bases, the J end by 5 bases, with 14 bases between. For the CDR3, the DNA is TGTGCCAGCAGCTCCCGACAGGAGGGGGAGACCCAGTACTTC. Amino acid sequence: CASSSRQEGETQYF.

The genes are TRBV2 and TRBJ2-2; no reliable D call. The CDR3 covers 14 residues. Trimming stripped 4 bases from V and 2 bases from J, with 8 bases between. Germline V CDR1 and CDR2: SNHLY, FYNNEI. CDR3 bases: TGTGCCAGCAGTGCAGGTCCCAACACCGGGGAGCTGTTTTTT. Protein: CASSAGPNTGELFF. Full variable domain (outside the CDR3, taken from reference TRBV2 and TRBJ2-2): EPEVTQTPSHQVTQMGQEVILRCVPISNHLYFYWYRQILGQKVEFLVSFYNNEISEKSEIFDDQFSVERPDGSNFTLKIRSTKLEDSAMYFCASSAGPNTGELFFGEGSRLTVL.

CDR3 nucleotides: TGTGCCAGCAGCTTGGACACCGGGTTAGGCTACGAGCAGTACTTC. Protein product: CASSLDTGLGYEQYF. V usage is TRBV5-8 and J usage is TRBJ2-7; unclear D gene. The CDR3 has 15 residues. CDR1 and CDR2 from the germline V gene are SGHTS and YDEGEE. V lost 0 bases and J 3 bases, leaving 13 bases between the germline ends.

The J gene is TRBJ2-7, the V gene TRBV7-9; D remains ambiguous. This CDR3 has 13 residues. In germline, CDR1 is SEHNR, CDR2 FQNEAQ (reference sequence). The V gene lost 3 bases and the J gene lost 0 bases, with 6 bases spanning the gap. The CDR3 region is CASSFDTSYEQYF. CDR3 DNA: TGTGCCAGCAGCTTTGATACCTCCTACGAGCAGTACTTC.

The rearrangement joins TRBV27 to TRBJ2-2; possibly TRBD2 for D (5 bases). CDR1 and CDR2 (germline): MNHEY, SMNVEV (reference sequence). Deletions cut 6 bases from V and 5 bases from J, with 13 bases between. This CDR3 spans 14 amino acids. Written as DNA, the CDR3 is TGTGCCAGCAGGAGGTCTAGCAGTACCGGGGAGCTGTTTTTT. Amino acid sequence: CASRRSSSTGELFF.

As to this clone: Because the CDR3's place on the DNA is in doubt, the DNA is left out and the CDR3 is given as listed by TCRdb. This chain uses TRBV25-1 with TRBJ1-4; the table's D call TRBD1 went unverified against the DNA. The CDR3 extends over 14 residues, inclusive of both ends. CDR1 is MGHDK, CDR2 SYGVNS, per germline. This CDR3 reads CASSVGTGNEKLLF.

The chain joins TRBV27 to TRBJ1-1; possible D gene TRBD1, 5 bases. The V gene's germline CDR1 is MNHEY and CDR2 SMNVEV (reference sequence). V was shortened by 3 bases and J by 5 bases, with 13 bases between the two germline ends. The CDR3 runs to 14 residues. The CDR3, as DNA: TGTGCCAGCAGTTTGCAGGGAGTGGGGACTGAAGCTTTCTTT. Translated, it gives CASSLQGVGTEAFF.

Only one count was recorded for this clone. The chain has TRBV4-1 and TRBJ2-1, with TRBD2 matching over 10 bases. The CDR3 has 16 residues. Germline assignment: CDR1 MGHRA and CDR2 YSYEKL. V trimming: 4 bases; J trimming: 7 bases; junction bases outside the gene matches: 10. Here the CDR3 reads CASSREGLATMNEQFF. DNA for the CDR3: TGCGCCAGCAGCCGAGAGGGACTAGCGACAATGAATGAGCAGTTCTTC.

The CDR3 coding sequence is TGCGCCAGCAGCCCTGTCCCTAGCGGGAGGATTGGAGAGCAGTACTTC. The encoded protein is CASSPVPSGRIGEQYF. The chain has TRBV4-1 and TRBJ2-7; TRBD2 matches 11 bases. Germline V gene data show CDR1 as MGHRA and CDR2 as YSYEKL. V was pared by 4 bases and J by 7 bases, with 12 bases of the junction left unmatched. The CDR3 length is 16 residues.

The chain links TRBV5-1 to TRBJ2-3, with 7 bases lining up with TRBD1. Trimming at V came to 5 bases and at J to 2 bases, leaving 23 bases not matched to a gene. The CDR3 has 20 amino acids. Germline V gives CDR1 SGHRS, CDR2 YFSETQ. CDR3 bases: TGCGCCAGCAGAGCAATGGGAGCACCGAGGGGGCACGGACCCACAGATACGCAGTATTTT. Amino acid sequence: CASRAMGAPRGHGPTDTQYF.

The J gene is TRBJ2-2, the V gene TRBV5-1, with 9 bases lining up with TRBD2. This CDR3 comprises 18 residues. The germline V gene has CDR1 SGHRS and CDR2 YFSETQ. With V trimmed by 0 bases and J by 4 bases, 10 bases remained unmatched. CDR3 DNA sequence: TGCGCCAGCAGCTTGGGACCCTTAGCGGGAGTGGGCACCGGGGAGCTGTTTTTT. It translates to CASSLGPLAGVGTGELFF. Looking up the rest from reference TRBV5-1 and TRBJ2-2 gives the full variable domain: KAGVTQTPRYLIKTRGQQVTLSCSPISGHRSVSWYQQTPGQGLQFLFEYFSETQRNKGNFPGRFSGRQFSNSRSEMNVSTLELGDSALYLCASSLGPLAGVGTGELFFGEGSRLTVL.

CDR3: CASKWGQVTYEQYF. For the CDR3, the DNA is TGTGCCAGCAAGTGGGGACAGGTGACCTACGAGCAGTACTTC. The rearrangement links TRBV6-1 to TRBJ2-7, with TRBD1 matching over 8 bases. Germline CDR1 reads MNHNS; CDR2 reads SASEGT. V gave up 7 bases and J gave up 2 bases; unmatched junction bases: 7. The CDR3 sequence is 14 residues long.

The CDR3 DNA follows: TGTGCCTGGAATGGACTAGTCGGGGGCAATGAGCAGTTCTTC. Protein sequence: CAWNGLVGGNEQFF. The rearrangement uses TRBV30 and TRBJ2-1, with TRBD2 matching over 7 bases. The ends lost 4 bases at V and 6 bases at J; junction bases unmatched: 9. This CDR3 spans 14 amino acids. In germline, CDR1 is GTSNPN, CDR2 SVGIG (reference sequence).

V gene TRBV28 combines with J gene TRBJ1-2; 8 bases map to TRBD1. The CDR3 extends over 17 amino acids. Germline CDR1 and CDR2: MDHEN and SYDVKM. The V and J ends lost 1 base and 8 bases, in that order; junction bases with no gene match: 15. In DNA form, the CDR3 reads TGTGCCAGCAGTTTATTTGTGCGAACAGGGGGTAAGGAGGGCTACACCTTC. Amino acid sequence: CASSLFVRTGGKEGYTF.

As to this clone: A read error may explain this, as a much larger clone is one base away. As the CDR3 is not closed by the conserved phenylalanine or tryptophan, this likely results from a read error. The chain joins TRBV10-3 to TRBJ1-4; tentatively, D is TRBD1 (5 bases). The CDR3 totals 16 residues. Germline CDR1 is ENHRY and CDR2 is SYGVKD. Trimming pared 2 bases from V and 5 bases from J, leaving 15 bases between. In DNA form, the CDR3 reads TGTGCCATCAGTGAGCCGAGTCGGGACGGAAATGAAAAACTGTTTTCT. It encodes CAISEPSRDGNEKLFS.

The rearrangement uses TRBV28 and TRBJ2-7; 9 bases are a match to TRBD1. Germline CDR1 reads MDHEN; CDR2 reads SYDVKM. V gave up 8 bases and J gave up 8 bases; unmatched junction bases: 13. This CDR3 is 14 amino acids long. The CDR3 reads CASRIGQGNMKQYF. The CDR3 DNA is TGTGCCAGCCGTATCGGACAGGGGAATATGAAGCAGTACTTC.

This chain joins TRBV5-1 and TRBJ2-3, with a possible D match to TRBD1 (5 bases). This CDR3 spans 13 amino acids. V shed 4 bases and J shed 2 bases, with 8 bases lying between them. Germline CDR1 reads SGHRS; CDR2 reads YFSETQ. The CDR3 is CASSLTVTDTQYF. The CDR3 DNA sequence: TGCGCCAGCAGCCTGACAGTCACAGATACGCAGTATTTT.

This clone was counted a few times. The chain couples TRBV5-1 to TRBJ2-6; D possibly uses TRBD1 or TRBD2 (5 bases each). Trimming pared 0 bases from V and 4 bases from J, leaving 14 bases between. The CDR3 is 17 residues long. Per the germline V gene, CDR1 is SGHRS and CDR2 is YFSETQ. The CDR3 DNA sequence: TGCGCCAGCAGCTTGGAAGGGACCCCTGGAGGGGCCAACGTCCTGACTTTC. The encoded protein is CASSLEGTPGGANVLTF.